The rows below give T cell receptor beta chains drawn from one sample of a study of identical twins. MiXCR, applied by TCRdb to the 5' RACE reads, yields one record per CDR3 protein. The data contain 400,000 to 500,000 distinct CDR3 sequences, less than 20% of them singletons. Source material: naive T cells sorted from blood. These receptor sequences come from a man in his forties or fifties in good health. Each CDR3 is given with its conserved first and last residue. D genes are given only for firm matches. Clone size, where shown, is once, few, many, or a class for clones that have expanded.

TRBD1 | TRBJ1-4 | - | 15 | TRBV7-9 | TGTGCCAGCAGCCGCACGACAGGGGACGGTGAAAAACTGTTTTTT | CASSRTTGDGEKLFF
TRBD2 | TRBJ2-7 | - | 13 | TRBV29-1 | TGCAGCGTTGAAATAGCGGGAGTCGGGGAGCAGTACTTC | CSVEIAGVGEQYF
- | TRBJ2-7 | - | 13 | TRBV28 | TGTGCCAGCAGTTTATTGACTCGACACGAGCAGTACTTC | CASSLLTRHEQYF
- | TRBJ2-7 | many | 11 | TRBV20-1 | TGCAGTGCTCACTACAGGGAGATGAGGTACTTC | CSAHYREMRYF
- | TRBJ2-3 | - | 13 | TRBV12-3/TRBV12-4 | TGTGCCAGCAGCCAGTCAACCGGGGATACGCAGTATTTT | CASSQSTGDTQYF
- | TRBJ1-1 | few | 12 | TRBV25-1 | TGTGCCAGCAGGGGGGGTGGCACTGAAGCTTTCTTT | CASRGGGTEAFF
TRBD1 | TRBJ2-3 | many | 13 | TRBV24-1 | TGTGCCTCGGCCCAGGGGGCTGTGGATACGCAGTATTTT | CASAQGAVDTQYF
- | TRBJ2-1 | - | 12 | TRBV12-3/TRBV12-4 | TGTGCCAGCAGTATAGCCCGCTATGAGCAGTTCTTC | CASSIARYEQFF
- | TRBJ2-3 | many | 12 | TRBV20-1 | TGCAGTGCTATAGTCCCGAGGGATACGCAGTATTTT | CSAIVPRDTQYF
TRBD1 | TRBJ2-7 | - | 16 | TRBV11-2 | TGTGCCAGCAGCTTAAACCGGGACAGGGGGCTTGGGGAGCAGTACTTC | CASSLNRDRGLGEQYF
TRBD1 | TRBJ1-6 | many | 16 | TRBV12-3/TRBV12-4 | TGTGCCAGCAGTTTAGCGCTGGGGACAGGGGATTCACCCCTCCACTTT | CASSLALGTGDSPLHF
- | TRBJ1-1 | - | 12 | TRBV20-1 | TGCAGTGCTAGAGGACCGAACACTGAAGCTTTCTTT | CSARGPNTEAFF
- | TRBJ2-1 | many | 16 | TRBV4-2 | TGTGCCAGCAGCCAAGAGCAAGCGGGCTTCCACAATGAGCAGTTCTTC | CASSQEQAGFHNEQFF
- | TRBJ2-1 | - | 15 | TRBV6-2/TRBV6-3 | TGTGCCAGCAGTTATGGTACGGGCCTCTTCAATGAGCAGTTCTTC | CASSYGTGLFNEQFF
TRBD2 | TRBJ2-4 | few | 16 | TRBV7-2 | TGTGCCAGCAGCAAGACTAGCGGGGGGGACAAAAACATTCAGTACTTC | CASSKTSGGDKNIQYF
- | TRBJ1-6 | many | 12 | TRBV28 | TGTGCAGCAGCAGGGTATTCTTCACCCCTCCACTTT | CAAAGYSSPLHF
- | TRBJ2-7 | - | 14 | TRBV29-1 | TGCAGCGTTGGGATCTCCAGGGATCCCTACGAGCAGTACTTC | CSVGISRDPYEQYF
- | TRBJ1-1 | - | 14 | TRBV7-9 | TGTGCCAGCAGCCGAAGGGGAGGGGACACTGAAGCTTTCTTT | CASSRRGGDTEAFF
- | TRBJ2-7 | - | 15 | TRBV4-3 | TGCACCAGCAGCCAAGGTGCCGCAGCCTCCTACGAGCAGTACTTC | CTSSQGAAASYEQYF
- | TRBJ2-1 | few | 12 | TRBV30 | TGTGCCTGGACCCCACTGGGGTATGAGCAGTTCTTC | CAWTPLGYEQFF
TRBD2 | TRBJ2-5 | - | 15 | TRBV5-1 | TGCGCCAGCAGCCGGTACAGCGGGGGTGGGGAGACCCAGTACTTC | CASSRYSGGGETQYF
TRBD2 | TRBJ2-1 | - | 12 | TRBV29-1 | TGCAGCGTTGATGGTCGCGGGAGGGCCGAGTTCTTC | CSVDGRGRAEFF
- | TRBJ1-1 | few | 18 | TRBV7-6 | TGTGCCAGCAGCTTAGGGTTAGTGTCACAGGGAATGAACACTGAAGCTTTCTTT | CASSLGLVSQGMNTEAFF
TRBD1 | TRBJ1-5 | many | 15 | TRBV12-3/TRBV12-4 | TGTGCCAGCACTGAGGGACAGGGATTCGGACAGCCCCAGCATTTT | CASTEGQGFGQPQHF
- | TRBJ2-7 | few | 14 | TRBV3-1 | TGTGCCAGGAAGGGAATGGGGGGGCCCTACGAGCAGTACTTC | CARKGMGGPYEQYF
- | TRBJ2-7 | - | 12 | TRBV6-5 | TGTGCCAGCCGAGGGGGAAACTACGAGCAGTACTTC | CASRGGNYEQYF
TRBD2 | TRBJ2-1 | few | 15 | TRBV25-1 | TGTGCCAGCAGTGTGTCGGTAGCGGGAGACAATGAGCAGTTCTTC | CASSVSVAGDNEQFF
- | TRBJ2-5 | few | 17 | TRBV11-2 | TGTGCCAGCAGCTTAGATGTCAGTGGCACCACTCGGGGGACCCAGTACTTC | CASSLDVSGTTRGTQYF
TRBD1 | TRBJ1-4 | many | 16 | TRBV5-1 | TGCGCCAGCAGCCACCGACAGGGGGGAACTAATGAAAAACTGTTTTTT | CASSHRQGGTNEKLFF
TRBD1 | TRBJ2-1 | - | 15 | TRBV15 | TGTGCCACCAGCAAGGACAGGGGGGGTTACAATGAGCAGTTCTTC | CATSKDRGGYNEQFF
- | TRBJ1-1 | many | 16 | TRBV4-2 | TGTGCCAGCAGCCAAGAGTGGCTCAAACTCAACACTGAAGCTTTCTTT | CASSQEWLKLNTEAFF
TRBD2 | TRBJ2-1 | many | 16 | TRBV5-1 | TGCGCCAGCCGCGGGGGGCTCGGGACTAGGGACAATGAGCAGTTCTTC | CASRGGLGTRDNEQFF
- | TRBJ2-1 | few | 11 | TRBV7-2 | TGTGCCAGCAGGACAGTAAATGAGCAGTTCTTC | CASRTVNEQFF
TRBD1 | TRBJ1-3 | - | 19 | TRBV15 | TGTGCCACCAGCAGAGATTGGGACAGGGGGCGGAATACGGGTAACACCATATATTTT | CATSRDWDRGRNTGNTIYF
- | TRBJ1-2 | - | 13 | TRBV20-1 | TGCAGTGCCTCAATCCGAGGGAACTATGGCTACACCTTC | CSASIRGNYGYTF
TRBD1 | TRBJ1-1 | few | 17 | TRBV28 | TGTGCCAGCAGTTTCCCCAGGGAGGGGGCGCGAAACACTGAAGCTTTCTTT | CASSFPREGARNTEAFF
- | TRBJ2-7 | few | 13 | TRBV7-8 | TGTGCCAGCAGCTTAAACTGGATCTACGAGCAGTACTTC | CASSLNWIYEQYF
TRBD2 | TRBJ2-5 | - | 16 | TRBV20-1 | TGCAGTGCTAGAGGATGGGCAGCGGGAGGGGGAGAGACCCAGTACTTC | CSARGWAAGGGETQYF
- | TRBJ2-3 | - | 16 | TRBV6-1 | TGTGCCAGCAGTGAACGGGTAGCGGTGGTCACAGATACGCAGTATTTT | CASSERVAVVTDTQYF
TRBD2 | TRBJ2-7 | - | 13 | TRBV28 | TGTGCCAGCACGCAGCGGGGTTCCTACGAGCAGTACTTC | CASTQRGSYEQYF
- | TRBJ1-4 | few | 13 | TRBV10-3 | TGTGCCATGGCGTCGACAACTAATGAAAAACTGTTTTTT | CAMASTTNEKLFF
- | TRBJ2-1 | few | 14 | TRBV29-1 | TGCAGCGAAATAGGGGCTAGCAGTTACAATGAGCAGTTCTTC | CSEIGASSYNEQFF
TRBD1 | TRBJ2-1 | many | 15 | TRBV7-2 | TGTGCCAGCACGTCGAGGACAGGGGCAAGAAATGAGCAGTTCTTC | CASTSRTGARNEQFF
- | TRBJ2-1 | many | 14 | TRBV6-5 | TGTGCCAGCAGTTACCTCGGCCCCTACAATGAGCAGTTCTTC | CASSYLGPYNEQFF